These T cell receptor beta chains were read from a single sample in a study of shared clonotypes between healthy human individuals. Using immunoSEQ multiplex PCR, the repertoire was profiled, and TCRdb retains in-frame clones only, with some absent. This sample has fewer than 1 million clones, with around 96% found just once. The sample consisted of naive CD8+ T cells sorted from blood. The receptors shown here come from a man aged 25 to 40 in good health. Both conserved end residues are part of each CDR3. D genes are given only for firm matches. Clone sizes are given selectively: once, few, many, or a class where the clone is expanded.

J: TRBJ2-1; V: TRBV27; size: -; D: -; CDR3: CASSVGGPHNEQFF
J: TRBJ2-3; V: TRBV30; size: -; D: -; CDR3: CAWSQSGTGGFTQYF
J: TRBJ2-5; V: TRBV27; size: few; D: -; CDR3: CASRGPGYQETQYF
J: TRBJ2-2; V: TRBV11-2; size: once; D: -; CDR3: CASSFYGNTGELFF
J: TRBJ2-7; V: TRBV10-2; size: -; D: -; CDR3: CASSESRNPESF
J: TRBJ1-3; V: TRBV28; size: -; D: -; CDR3: CASSPGGGNSGNTIYF
J: TRBJ2-3; V: TRBV19; size: -; D: TRBD2; CDR3: CASSVASGSTDTQYF
J: TRBJ1-1; V: TRBV29-1; size: -; D: -; CDR3: CSVADTEAFF
J: TRBJ2-1; V: TRBV5-1; size: -; D: -; CDR3: CASSYRGPLNEQFF
J: TRBJ2-1; V: TRBV5-5; size: once; D: -; CDR3: CASSQRDGESSYNEQFF
J: TRBJ2-7; V: TRBV7-8; size: -; D: -; CDR3: CASSFGRGDEQYF
J: TRBJ2-5; V: TRBV5-4; size: once; D: -; CDR3: CASNTGSETQYF
J: TRBJ1-4; V: TRBV7-8; size: -; D: -; CDR3: CASSPQGNEKLFF
J: TRBJ2-3; V: TRBV10-3; size: few; D: -; CDR3: CAIGGGLDTDTQYF
J: TRBJ2-1; V: TRBV5-1; size: -; D: TRBD2; CDR3: CASSLIAGGYNEQFF
J: TRBJ2-3; V: TRBV9; size: once; D: TRBD2; CDR3: CASSVEASGLTDTQYF
J: TRBJ2-7; V: TRBV6-6; size: once; D: -; CDR3: CASTAGNSFYEQYF
J: TRBJ2-7; V: TRBV29-1; size: -; D: -; CDR3: CSVAGGRDNEQYF
J: TRBJ1-2; V: TRBV27; size: -; D: -; CDR3: CASSLSVTGTGYTF
J: TRBJ2-7; V: TRBV6-5; size: -; D: TRBD1; CDR3: CASQGATYEQYF
J: TRBJ2-7; V: TRBV9; size: -; D: -; CDR3: CASSPRGEYEQYF
J: TRBJ1-2; V: TRBV27; size: -; D: -; CDR3: CASKGTVGSYTF
J: TRBJ2-1; V: TRBV11-2; size: -; D: TRBD2; CDR3: CASSAGGRNEQFF
J: TRBJ2-1; V: TRBV2; size: -; D: -; CDR3: CASLGLTYNEQFF
J: TRBJ1-1; V: TRBV7-9; size: -; D: TRBD1; CDR3: CASSLEDRANTEAFF
J: TRBJ2-7; V: TRBV13; size: -; D: -; CDR3: CASSSPSEQYF
J: TRBJ2-1; V: TRBV9; size: -; D: -; CDR3: CASSVVGDHEQFF
J: TRBJ2-3; V: TRBV15; size: -; D: TRBD2; CDR3: CATSKPHFSGRLTTDTQYF
J: TRBJ2-1; V: TRBV6-5; size: -; D: -; CDR3: CASSYSTEQFF
J: TRBJ2-5; V: TRBV7-9; size: -; D: TRBD2; CDR3: CASSPRGGFQETQYF
J: TRBJ1-5; V: TRBV19; size: -; D: -; CDR3: CASSEAYSNQPQHF
J: TRBJ2-7; V: TRBV27; size: -; D: TRBD2; CDR3: CASSLRGSYEQYF
J: TRBJ2-3; V: TRBV2; size: -; D: -; CDR3: CASRGSIGHTDTQYF
J: TRBJ1-4; V: TRBV29-1; size: -; D: -; CDR3: CSVQVLTNEKLFF
J: TRBJ1-2; V: TRBV10-2; size: -; D: TRBD1; CDR3: CASISEGQPYGYTF
J: TRBJ2-1; V: TRBV29-1; size: -; D: TRBD2; CDR3: CSVEDPNRGGQPYNEQFF
J: TRBJ1-4; V: TRBV14; size: once; D: -; CDR3: CASSPKGRAYEKLFF
J: TRBJ2-1; V: TRBV10-2; size: -; D: -; CDR3: CASLYSYNEQFF
J: TRBJ2-7; V: TRBV4-1; size: -; D: -; CDR3: CASSQGGLGVTEQYF